Listed below are T cell receptor beta chains from one sample, sequenced in a study of identical twins. In TCRdb, the 5' RACE reads were re-called with MiXCR into one record per CDR3 protein. The sample consists of more than 1.5 million distinct CDR3 sequences, more than 30% of them appearing once. The sample comprised cord blood. The receptors come from a newborn girl in good health. CDR3s include the opening cysteine and the closing phenylalanine or tryptophan. The D gene is left open where the match is weak. Size is stated for part of the rows, as once, few or many counts, or as a class when the clone is expanded.

j_gene: TRBJ1-1
abundance: NA
d_gene: TRBD1
v_gene: TRBV20-1
CDR3aa: CSARGGQGITEAFF
CDR3nt: TGCAGTGCTAGAGGCGGACAGGGGATCACTGAAGCTTTCTTT

j_gene: TRBJ2-3
abundance: NA
d_gene: NA
v_gene: TRBV30
CDR3aa: CAWALPNRDDTQYF
CDR3nt: TGTGCCTGGGCGTTGCCCAACAGGGATGATACGCAGTATTTT

j_gene: TRBJ2-7
abundance: few
d_gene: TRBD2
v_gene: TRBV18
CDR3aa: CASSPRVAGYYEQYF
CDR3nt: TGTGCCAGCTCACCAAGGGTAGCGGGATACTACGAGCAGTACTTC

j_gene: TRBJ2-1
abundance: few
d_gene: TRBD2
v_gene: TRBV6-2/TRBV6-3
CDR3aa: CASSYLRASGSVDEQFF
CDR3nt: TGTGCCAGCAGTTATCTCCGGGCTAGCGGGAGTGTGGATGAGCAGTTCTTC

j_gene: TRBJ2-3
abundance: NA
d_gene: NA
v_gene: TRBV5-1
CDR3aa: CASSFRDGPDTQYF
CDR3nt: TGCGCCAGCAGCTTTAGAGACGGGCCAGATACGCAGTATTTT

j_gene: TRBJ2-7
abundance: few
d_gene: NA
v_gene: TRBV19
CDR3aa: CASSMMEGSEQYF
CDR3nt: TGTGCCAGTAGTATGATGGAGGGGAGCGAGCAGTACTTC

j_gene: TRBJ2-3
abundance: few
d_gene: TRBD2
v_gene: TRBV11-1
CDR3aa: CASSRPPGLVVTDTQYF
CDR3nt: TGTGCCAGCAGCCGACCCCCGGGACTAGTGGTCACAGATACGCAGTATTTT

j_gene: TRBJ2-1
abundance: NA
d_gene: TRBD1
v_gene: TRBV5-1
CDR3aa: CASSPGDRGLMGEQFF
CDR3nt: TGCGCCAGCAGCCCGGGGGACAGGGGGTTAATGGGTGAGCAGTTCTTC

j_gene: TRBJ2-7
abundance: NA
d_gene: NA
v_gene: TRBV4-2
CDR3aa: CASSRVTSRYEQYF
CDR3nt: TGTGCCAGCAGCCGAGTAACTAGTCGGTACGAGCAGTACTTC

j_gene: TRBJ1-6
abundance: NA
d_gene: NA
v_gene: TRBV7-2
CDR3aa: CASSLGGGLNSPLHF
CDR3nt: TGTGCCAGCAGCTTAGGGGGGGGGCTGAATTCACCCCTCCACTTT

j_gene: TRBJ1-5
abundance: NA
d_gene: NA
v_gene: TRBV11-3
CDR3aa: CASSTLQGSQDQPQHF
CDR3nt: TGTGCCAGCAGCACGCTCCAGGGGTCCCAAGATCAGCCCCAGCATTTT

j_gene: TRBJ2-5
abundance: NA
d_gene: TRBD2
v_gene: TRBV12-5
CDR3aa: CASARGLAGRGGNEQYF
CDR3nt: TGTGCTAGTGCTCGGGGACTAGCGGGCAGAGGTGGGAATGAGCAGTACTTC

j_gene: TRBJ2-7
abundance: few
d_gene: NA
v_gene: TRBV13
CDR3aa: CASSLGKGITYEQYF
CDR3nt: TGTGCCAGCAGCTTAGGCAAGGGGATAACCTACGAGCAGTACTTC

j_gene: TRBJ1-2
abundance: NA
d_gene: TRBD1
v_gene: TRBV27
CDR3aa: CASSVEWTGGRNYGYTF
CDR3nt: TGTGCCAGCAGTGTAGAATGGACAGGGGGGCGTAACTATGGCTACACCTTC

j_gene: TRBJ2-3
abundance: few
d_gene: TRBD2
v_gene: TRBV6-1
CDR3aa: CASRRLAGVDTQYF
CDR3nt: TGTGCCAGCAGAAGACTAGCGGGAGTGGATACGCAGTATTTT

j_gene: TRBJ2-3
abundance: NA
d_gene: TRBD2
v_gene: TRBV9
CDR3aa: CASSVWTSGRSPDTQYF
CDR3nt: TGTGCCAGCAGCGTTTGGACTAGCGGGAGAAGTCCAGATACGCAGTATTTT

j_gene: TRBJ1-6
abundance: NA
d_gene: TRBD1
v_gene: TRBV20-1
CDR3aa: CSASTGTGKSPLHF
CDR3nt: TGCAGTGCTAGTACGGGGACAGGAAAATCGCCCCTCCACTTT

j_gene: TRBJ2-1
abundance: many
d_gene: NA
v_gene: TRBV29-1
CDR3aa: CSDRAYNEQFF
CDR3nt: TGCAGCGACAGGGCATACAATGAGCAGTTCTTC

j_gene: TRBJ2-7
abundance: many
d_gene: TRBD1
v_gene: TRBV7-2
CDR3aa: CASSLGLDRRAYEQYF
CDR3nt: TGTGCCAGCAGCTTAGGATTGGACAGGAGAGCCTACGAGCAGTACTTC

j_gene: TRBJ2-1
abundance: NA
d_gene: TRBD2
v_gene: TRBV9
CDR3aa: CASRVVGSGGAYNEQFF
CDR3nt: TGTGCCAGCAGAGTAGTGGGAAGTGGGGGGGCCTACAATGAGCAGTTCTTC

j_gene: TRBJ1-1
abundance: NA
d_gene: NA
v_gene: TRBV7-2
CDR3aa: CASSLGGISNTEAFF
CDR3nt: TGTGCCAGCAGCTTAGGGGGGATATCGAACACTGAAGCTTTCTTT

j_gene: TRBJ2-3
abundance: NA
d_gene: NA
v_gene: TRBV29-1
CDR3aa: CSARMGSKPADTQYF
CDR3nt: TGCAGCGCTAGGATGGGGTCTAAGCCGGCAGATACGCAGTATTTT

j_gene: TRBJ1-2
abundance: few
d_gene: NA
v_gene: TRBV6-1
CDR3aa: CASSERESYTF
CDR3nt: TGTGCCAGCAGTGAAAGGGAGAGCTACACCTTC

j_gene: TRBJ2-1
abundance: few
d_gene: TRBD2
v_gene: TRBV27
CDR3aa: CASSTYSGRALYEQFF
CDR3nt: TGTGCCAGCAGTACCTATAGCGGGAGGGCCTTATATGAGCAGTTCTTC

j_gene: TRBJ2-5
abundance: NA
d_gene: TRBD2
v_gene: TRBV4-2
CDR3aa: CASSQAGGTYNEQYF
CDR3nt: TGTGCCAGCAGCCAAGCGGGGGGAACCTACAATGAGCAGTACTTC

j_gene: TRBJ1-6
abundance: few
d_gene: TRBD1
v_gene: TRBV20-1
CDR3aa: CSARGGQNSPLHF
CDR3nt: TGCAGTGCTAGAGGGGGACAGAATTCACCCCTCCACTTT

j_gene: TRBJ2-1
abundance: many
d_gene: TRBD2
v_gene: TRBV28
CDR3aa: CASRASGSSYNEQFF
CDR3nt: TGTGCCAGCAGGGCTAGCGGGAGTTCCTACAATGAGCAGTTCTTC

j_gene: TRBJ2-1
abundance: many
d_gene: TRBD2
v_gene: TRBV12-3/TRBV12-4
CDR3aa: CASSLRLAGANEQFF
CDR3nt: TGTGCCAGCAGTTTAAGACTAGCGGGGGCAAATGAGCAGTTCTTC

j_gene: TRBJ2-1
abundance: NA
d_gene: NA
v_gene: TRBV7-2
CDR3aa: CASSSYTSYNEQFF
CDR3nt: TGTGCCAGCAGCTCCTACACTAGTTACAATGAGCAGTTCTTC

j_gene: TRBJ2-3
abundance: NA
d_gene: NA
v_gene: TRBV20-1
CDR3aa: CSATALPNYRSTDTQYF
CDR3nt: TGCAGTGCTACCGCGCTCCCCAACTACCGAAGCACAGATACGCAGTATTTT

j_gene: TRBJ2-7
abundance: few
d_gene: TRBD2
v_gene: TRBV3-1
CDR3aa: CASSQELSGAEQYF
CDR3nt: TGTGCCAGCAGCCAAGAGTTAAGCGGGGCCGAGCAGTACTTC

j_gene: TRBJ2-5
abundance: few
d_gene: NA
v_gene: TRBV9
CDR3aa: CASSEGPGGETQYF
CDR3nt: TGTGCCAGCAGCGAGGGGCCGGGTGGCGAGACCCAGTACTTC

j_gene: TRBJ1-1
abundance: many
d_gene: NA
v_gene: TRBV12-3/TRBV12-4
CDR3aa: CASSLLEGTEAFF
CDR3nt: TGTGCCAGCAGTTTACTCGAGGGCACTGAAGCTTTCTTT

j_gene: TRBJ1-1
abundance: once
d_gene: NA
v_gene: TRBV12-3/TRBV12-4
CDR3aa: CASSLTRINTEAFF
CDR3nt: TGTGCCAGCAGCCTTACCAGGATTAACACTGAAGCTTTCTTT

j_gene: TRBJ2-7
abundance: few
d_gene: NA
v_gene: TRBV10-3
CDR3aa: CAISESWQGRDNEQYF
CDR3nt: TGTGCCATCAGTGAGTCGTGGCAGGGGCGGGACAATGAGCAGTACTTC

j_gene: TRBJ2-1
abundance: many
d_gene: NA
v_gene: TRBV29-1
CDR3aa: CTPGRVNSLNEQFF
CDR3nt: TGCACCCCCGGTCGCGTTAATTCCCTCAATGAGCAGTTCTTC

j_gene: TRBJ2-5
abundance: few
d_gene: TRBD2
v_gene: TRBV5-1
CDR3aa: CASSLIRLAGPTQETQYF
CDR3nt: TGCGCCAGCAGCTTGATCCGACTAGCGGGGCCTACCCAAGAGACCCAGTACTTC

j_gene: TRBJ2-2
abundance: NA
d_gene: NA
v_gene: TRBV5-1
CDR3aa: CASSLERKTGELFF
CDR3nt: TGCGCCAGCAGCTTGGAGCGGAAGACCGGGGAGCTGTTTTTT

j_gene: TRBJ1-2
abundance: NA
d_gene: TRBD1
v_gene: TRBV6-5
CDR3aa: CASSPTGVDGYTF
CDR3nt: TGTGCCAGCAGTCCGACAGGGGTTGATGGCTACACCTTC

j_gene: TRBJ2-5
abundance: NA
d_gene: NA
v_gene: TRBV14
CDR3aa: CASSQGGTGAQETQYF
CDR3nt: TGTGCCAGCAGCCAAGGGGGAACAGGTGCGCAAGAGACCCAGTACTTC

j_gene: TRBJ2-5
abundance: NA
d_gene: TRBD1
v_gene: TRBV6-1
CDR3aa: CANSLTTGGRYQETQYF
CDR3nt: TGTGCCAACAGCCTGACGACAGGGGGACGGTACCAAGAGACCCAGTACTTC

j_gene: TRBJ2-7
abundance: few
d_gene: TRBD2
v_gene: TRBV20-1
CDR3aa: CSARGDVASGYEQYF
CDR3nt: TGCAGTGCTAGAGGCGACGTGGCTAGCGGCTACGAGCAGTACTTC